This T cell receptor beta chain was recorded in a study of blood T cell repertoires in COVID-19. The method was immunoSEQ multiplex PCR; TCRdb's version includes in-frame clones alone and lacks a portion of them. The table lists roughly 570,000 clones, 85% to 90% of them singletons. Seattle's cohort entered during active infection and was followed longitudinally. The V gene end was trimmed by 11 bases and the J gene end by 4 bases; junction bases not matched to a gene: 8. CDR3 length: 13 amino acids. Germline V gene lookup returns CDR1 LGHNA and CDR2 YNFKEQ. The chain links TRBV4-2 to TRBJ2-7, with TRBD2 matching over 10 bases. This receptor was obtained from a woman between 45 and 60 years old with COVID-19, enrolled during active disease. Sequencing was done on a sample of peripheral blood. CDR3 sequence reads: CAVSPSGGYEQYF. The DNA for the CDR3 is TGTGCCGTCAGTCCTAGCGGGGGTTACGAGCAGTACTTC.